This entry lists 21 T cell receptor beta chains sequenced from one sample in a study of T cells in Graves' hyperthyroidism and ophthalmopathy. It was RNA transcripts that yielded the amplified TCR beta CDR3 regions. During a first-round RT-PCR of the TCR CDR3, the HTBI primer set was used. A single record per CDR3 protein comes from TCRdb applying MiXCR to the multiplex PCR reads. The profile covers nearly 750,000 distinct CDR3 sequences, with under 45% appearing a single time and approximately 31% taken by the ten largest. The sample comprised blood. All receptors derive from a middle-aged woman with Graves' hyperthyroidism.

There are a few counts of this clonotype. This chain connects TRBV6-1 to TRBJ1-4, with a weak D call TRBD1 (5 bases). Between the trimmed V and J ends, which lost 8 bases and 2 bases, there was a span of 21 bases. This CDR3 is 17 amino acids long. Per the germline V gene, CDR1 is MNHNS and CDR2 is SASEGT. Here the CDR3 DNA reads TGTGCCAGCTCGGGCGGATCGGGGACCAGGACTAATGAAAAACTGTTTTTT. As protein: CASSGGSGTRTNEKLFF.

This clonotype has a handful of counts. J is TRBJ1-2 and V is TRBV7-2, with 7 bases fitting TRBD1. The CDR3 is 18 residues long. Trimming at V came to 4 bases and at J to 2 bases, leaving 16 bases not matched to a gene. The V gene's germline CDR1 is SGHTA and CDR2 FQGNSA. The CDR3, as DNA: TGTGCCAGCAGCTCCGGGACAGTTATACACACAGGGAACTATGGCTACACCTTC. Translating gives CASSSGTVIHTGNYGYTF.

The rearrangement uses TRBV7-9 and TRBJ1-5, with a possible D match to TRBD1 (5 bases). Germline CDR1 and CDR2: SEHNR and FQNEAQ (reference sequence). V shed 1 base and J shed 4 bases, with 8 bases lying between them. The CDR3 sequence is 14 residues long. CDR3 region: CASSLETANQPQHF. CDR3 sequence (DNA): TGTGCCAGCAGCTTAGAGACAGCTAATCAGCCCCAGCATTTT.

V is TRBV7-2 and J is TRBJ1-6, with D unresolved. In germline, CDR1 is SGHTA, CDR2 FQGNSA. Trimming cost V 8 bases and J 7 bases, with 15 bases left between them. There are 14 residues in the CDR3. CDR3 nucleotide sequence: TGTGCCAGCGGACTTAGCGGGAGAAATTCACCCCTCCACTTT. Translation gives CASGLSGRNSPLHF.

Many counts were recorded for this clonotype. V and J are TRBV5-8 and TRBJ2-7, with D perhaps matching TRBD1 or TRBD2 (5 bases each). CDR3 size: 14 residues. V was shortened by 2 bases and J by 2 bases, with 11 bases between the two germline ends. From germline, CDR1 is SGHTS and CDR2 YDEGEE. The CDR3 nucleotides are TGTGCCAGCAGCTTCCCCGGGACGGCCTACGAGCAGTACTTC. The encoded protein is CASSFPGTAYEQYF.

The V call is TRBV7-9, the J call TRBJ2-7; 8 bases line up with TRBD2. CDR1 is SEHNR and CDR2 is FQNEAQ in the germline V gene (reference sequence). The CDR3 spans 14 residues. Trimming cost V 3 bases and J 7 bases; bases outside gene matches: 8. The CDR3: CASSFQRETNEQYF. In DNA form, the CDR3 reads TGTGCCAGCAGCTTCCAGCGGGAGACCAATGAGCAGTACTTC.

About this clonotype itself: Germline is not matched at one junction end, which may reflect a read error. The chain uses TRBV24-1 and TRBJ2-5; 8 bases align to TRBD2. Looked up from germline, CDR1 is KGHDR and CDR2 is SFDVKD. The CDR3 covers 16 residues. In DNA form, the CDR3 reads TGTGCCAGCAGTTACTCGCTAGCGGGTGCCCAAGAGACCCAGTACTTC. This encodes CASSYSLAGAQETQYF.

Notes on this clonotype: The CDR3 end shows no conserved phenylalanine or tryptophan, and so a read error is likely. CDR3: CASSYRGITEAFS. The CDR3 DNA is TGTGCCAGCAGCTACCGGGGTATAACTGAAGCTTTCTCT. V usage is TRBV7-9 and J usage is TRBJ1-1; the D is unclear. The CDR3 has 13 residues. Between the trimmed V and J ends, which lost 4 bases and 5 bases, there was a span of 11 bases. Germline lookup yields CDR1 SEHNR and CDR2 FQNEAQ (reference sequence).

This clonotype was seen more than once but under ten times. V gene TRBV13 combines with J gene TRBJ2-7; 7 bases are shared with TRBD2. The CDR3 has 13 amino acids. V trimming: 5 bases; J trimming: 3 bases; junction bases outside the gene matches: 4. Germline assignment: CDR1 PRHDT and CDR2 FYEKMQ (reference sequence). The CDR3 region is CASSMGGIYEQYF. CDR3 DNA: TGTGCCAGCAGCATGGGGGGGATCTACGAGCAGTACTTC.

This clonotype has a handful of counts. The rearrangement joins TRBV2 to TRBJ2-7; TRBD2 matches 7 bases. Trimming cost V 6 bases and J 5 bases; bases outside gene matches: 4. The CDR3 is 12 residues long. The germline V gene encodes CDR1 SNHLY and CDR2 FYNNEI. The CDR3 spells CASRELANEQYF. The CDR3 DNA reads as TGTGCCAGCAGGGAACTAGCGAACGAGCAGTACTTC.

This clonotype appeared a few times. The V and J genes are TRBV6-4 and TRBJ2-5; no clear D. The CDR3 contains 16 residues. Germline assignment: CDR1 MRHNA and CDR2 SNTAGT. Trimming took 6 bases from V and 1 from J, leaving 18 bases between them. The CDR3 DNA sequence: TGTGCCAGCAGCGGTCCAGTTGTTGGCAGCCAAGAGACCCAGTACTTC. Its translation is CASSGPVVGSQETQYF.

The chain combines TRBV6-2 or TRBV6-3 with TRBJ2-7; D uncertain. V lost 8 bases to trimming and J lost 0 bases, with 14 bases between them. Germline assignment: CDR1 MNHEY and CDR2 SVGEGT. The CDR3 covers 14 residues. Written as DNA, the CDR3 is TGTGCCAGCTCTCCCACTCCCAACTCCTACGAGCAGTACTTC. Translated, it gives CASSPTPNSYEQYF.

This clonotype was seen repeatedly, ten times or more. This rearrangement joins TRBV20-1 to TRBJ2-7; D gene ambiguous. The ends were cut back, 3 bases at V and 3 bases at J, with 9 bases in the middle. The CDR3 sequence is 12 residues long. In germline, CDR1 is DFQATT, CDR2 SNEGSKA (reference sequence). In DNA, the CDR3 is TGCAGTGCTAGTCGGAATTACTACGAGCAGTACTTC. It is translated as CSASRNYYEQYF.

This clonotype is a singleton in its sample. The V gene is TRBV9, the J gene TRBJ2-2; D gene ambiguous. Looked up from germline, CDR1 is SGDLS and CDR2 is YYNGEE. The CDR3 sequence is 14 residues long. V was pared by 0 bases and J by 9 bases, with 12 bases between. DNA of the CDR3: TGTGCCAGCAGCGTAGTCCCAGCCGACCGGGAGCTGTTTTTT. Protein product: CASSVVPADRELFF.

The chain employs TRBV6-1 and TRBJ1-4; D gene unclear. V lost 8 bases and J lost 7, with 17 bases in between. The CDR3 has 14 amino acids. CDR1 and CDR2 from the germline V gene are MNHNS and SASEGT. The DNA for the CDR3 is TGTGCCAGCTCAACCGGGCCGCCGGCTGAAAAACTGTTTTTT. Protein product: CASSTGPPAEKLFF.

This clonotype occurred once. J is TRBJ2-7 and V is TRBV27; TRBD1 matches at 10 bases. From germline, CDR1 is MNHEY and CDR2 SMNVEV (reference sequence). V dropped 2 bases and J dropped 2; count of bases not matched to a gene: 3. This CDR3 is 15 amino acids long. Here the CDR3 DNA reads TGTGCCAGCAGTTTACTGGGGACAGGGGCCTACGAGCAGTACTTC. It specifies CASSLLGTGAYEQYF.

The chain recombines TRBV25-1 with TRBJ1-1; no definite D call. V was clipped by 8 bases and J by 6 bases, with 10 bases between them. CDR1 and CDR2 from the germline V gene are MGHDK and SYGVNS. The CDR3 consists of 11 residues. CDR3 in DNA: TGTGCCAGCGGGAATTTCGCTGAAGCTTTCTTT. Translating it yields CASGNFAEAFF.

The chain combines TRBV11-1 with TRBJ2-7, with a possible D match to TRBD1 (6 bases). From germline, CDR1 is SGHAT and CDR2 FQDESV (reference sequence). The CDR3 totals 14 residues. V lost 0 bases and J 9 bases, leaving 15 bases between the germline ends. The CDR3 DNA reads TGTGCCAGCAGCTTAGCGGGGGCCCCCTTCGTGCAGTACTTC. Protein product: CASSLAGAPFVQYF.

This clonotype was seen repeatedly, ten times or more. The chain employs TRBV10-3 and TRBJ1-1; D unresolved. CDR1 and CDR2 (germline): ENHRY, SYGVKD. The ends were cut back, 11 bases at V and 1 base at J, with 17 bases in the middle. The CDR3 sequence is 14 residues long. In DNA form, the CDR3 reads TGTGCCGTACGTGACCGCGGTGGGAACACTGAAGCTTTCTTT. Its protein is CAVRDRGGNTEAFF.

There are many counts of this clonotype. The CDR3, as DNA: TGTGCCAGCAGCTTAGCCGGCGCTACCCAGAATGGCTACACCTTC. It is translated as CASSLAGATQNGYTF. The J gene is TRBJ1-2, the V gene TRBV7-9, with D hard to call. CDR1 and CDR2 (germline): SEHNR, FQNEAQ (reference sequence). CDR3 length: 15 residues. V was trimmed by 0 bases and J by 6 bases, leaving 14 bases between them.

On this clonotype itself: This sequence may be a read error, since a much larger clone differs from it by one base. It is likely a read error, because the conserved phenylalanine at the end of the CDR3 is missing. The rearrangement uses TRBV7-9 and TRBJ1-1, with D possibly matching TRBD1 (5 bases). V was clipped by 6 bases and J by 0 bases, with 14 bases between them. The CDR3 spans 15 residues. The germline V gene encodes CDR1 SEHNR and CDR2 FQNEAQ (reference sequence). CDR3 sequence reads: CASSPRGGLNTEAFS. The CDR3 nucleotides read TGTGCCAGCAGTCCCCGCGGGGGACTGAACACTGAAGCTTTCTCT.